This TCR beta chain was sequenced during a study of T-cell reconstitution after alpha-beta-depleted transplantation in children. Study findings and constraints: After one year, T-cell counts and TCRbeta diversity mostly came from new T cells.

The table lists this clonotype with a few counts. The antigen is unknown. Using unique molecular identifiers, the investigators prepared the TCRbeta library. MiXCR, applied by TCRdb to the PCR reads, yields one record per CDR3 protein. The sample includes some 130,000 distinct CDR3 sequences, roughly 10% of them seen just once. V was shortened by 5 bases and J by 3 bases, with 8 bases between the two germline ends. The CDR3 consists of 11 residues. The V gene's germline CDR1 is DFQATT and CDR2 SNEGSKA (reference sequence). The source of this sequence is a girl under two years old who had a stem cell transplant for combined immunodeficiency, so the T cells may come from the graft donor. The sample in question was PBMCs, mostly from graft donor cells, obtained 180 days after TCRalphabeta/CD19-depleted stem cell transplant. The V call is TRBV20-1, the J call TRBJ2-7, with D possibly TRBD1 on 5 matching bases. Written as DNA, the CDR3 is TGCAGTGCTTCCACAGGCTACGAGCAGTACTTC. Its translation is CSASTGYEQYF.